Listed here is a single T cell receptor (beta chain). The antigen remains undetermined. CDR1 is KGHSH and CDR2 is LQKENI in the germline V gene. V dropped 6 bases and J dropped 4 bases, with 18 bases sitting between them. This CDR3 region has 15 residues. The entry originates in a study of T and B cells in COVID-19 patients. As for the study in general: Most recovered patients had mild to moderate COVID-19 treated as outpatients. Overall study results and limits: Symptomatic-phase blood samples from mildly ill patients and early samples from severe cases were scarce. Patients with COVID-19 reportedly showed strongly skewed T cell receptor beta variable and joining gene usage.

Blood genomic DNA input for TRB amplification was roughly 220-500 ng. BIOMED2 TRB-A/B primer pools were used in multiplex TRB PCR. TCRdb re-derived calls from the multiplex PCR reads in MiXCR, one entry per CDR3 protein. The repertoire holds about 27,000 distinct CDR3 sequences, with 30% to 35% as singletons. Sequencing was performed on blood. The clonotype was recovered from a human donor who had recovered from COVID-19. The rearrangement joins TRBV18 to TRBJ2-5; maybe TRBD1 (6 bases). The CDR3 protein is CASSPSNRVGETQYF. The CDR3 DNA is TGTGCCAGCTCGCCTAGCAACAGGGTGGGAGAGACCCAGTACTTC.